The clone carrying this T cell receptor beta chain was counted many times. No antigen is known for it. The data were taken from a study of T cells after yellow fever vaccination. The study, taken as a whole, reports: Re-detected after boosting: most primary clones, about 95% of CD4 and roughly 88% of CD8. The bulk population could contribute abundant contaminating clonotypes to FACS-sorted repertoires. Faster peaking, at day 5 versus 15, marked a secondary response that was weaker. Overall, a small share of clonotypes was seen in both CD4 and CD8 compartments.

TCRdb independently ran MiXCR on the 5' RACE reads; one entry per CDR3 protein. This table holds 250,000 to 400,000 distinct CDR3 sequences, over 4% found once. The CDR3 has 16 residues. Trimming removed 0 bases from V and 9 bases from J; junction bases left unmatched: 10. Germline V CDR1 and CDR2: LGHNA, YNFKEQ. This receptor was taken from a man aged 18 to 35 who received the YFV17D yellow fever vaccine. This chain uses TRBV4-2 with TRBJ2-1; 8 bases map to TRBD2. Sequencing used PBMCs, obtained 5 days after the yellow fever booster vaccination. CDR3 residues: CASSQDIGGGQLEQFF. The CDR3 DNA sequence: TGTGCCAGCAGCCAAGATATCGGGGGGGGGCAACTTGAGCAGTTCTTC.